This T cell receptor (beta chain) was retrieved from a study of T cells in Graves' hyperthyroidism and ophthalmopathy. The study based diagnoses on clinical symptoms, serum thyroxine and TRAb, thyroid ultrasound and orbital computed tomography. Per germline, CDR1 SGHTA and CDR2 FQGTGA. The CDR3 has 13 residues. V gave up 5 bases and J gave up 5 bases; unmatched junction bases: 5. This clonotype showed up many times. The investigators amplified TCR beta CDR3 regions from RNA transcripts. TCR CDR3 underwent first-round RT-PCR with the HTBI primer set. Each CDR3 protein is one row after TCRdb ran MiXCR on the multiplex PCR reads. The table has around 280,000 distinct CDR3 sequences, approximately 13% seen once.

The specimen sequenced was blood. This clonotype originated in a woman aged 40 to 49 with Graves' hyperthyroidism. The gene calls are TRBV7-3 and TRBJ2-7; 8 bases are shared with TRBD1. CDR3 in amino acids: CASSRYRGDEQYF. CDR3 DNA sequence: TGTGCCAGCAGCCGTTACAGGGGGGACGAGCAGTACTTC. The full variable domain, with the rest looked up from reference TRBV7-3 and TRBJ2-7, is GAGVSQTPSNKVTEKGKYVELRCDPISGHTALYWYRQSLGQGPEFLIYFQGTGAADDSGLPNDRFFAVRPEGSVSTLKIQRTERGDSAVYLCASSRYRGDEQYFGPGTRLTVT.